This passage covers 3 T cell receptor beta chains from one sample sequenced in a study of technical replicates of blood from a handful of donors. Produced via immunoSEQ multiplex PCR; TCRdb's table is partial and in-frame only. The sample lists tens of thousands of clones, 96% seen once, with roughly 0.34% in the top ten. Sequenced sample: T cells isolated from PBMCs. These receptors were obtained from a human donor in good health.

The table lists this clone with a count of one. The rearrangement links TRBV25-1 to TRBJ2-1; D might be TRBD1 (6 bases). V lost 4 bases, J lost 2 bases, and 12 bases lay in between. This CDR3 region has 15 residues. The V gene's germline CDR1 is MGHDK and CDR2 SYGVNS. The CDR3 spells CASSGPRGPYNEQFF. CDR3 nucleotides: TGTGCCAGCAGTGGTCCCAGGGGTCCCTACAATGAGCAGTTCTTC.

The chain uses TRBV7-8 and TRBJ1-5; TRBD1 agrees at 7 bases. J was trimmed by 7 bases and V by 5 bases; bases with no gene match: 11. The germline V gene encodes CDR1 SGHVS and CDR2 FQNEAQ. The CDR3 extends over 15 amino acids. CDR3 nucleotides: TGTGCCAGCAGCCCGGTGAGACAGGGCCGCCAGCCCCAGCATTTT. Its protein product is CASSPVRQGRQPQHF.

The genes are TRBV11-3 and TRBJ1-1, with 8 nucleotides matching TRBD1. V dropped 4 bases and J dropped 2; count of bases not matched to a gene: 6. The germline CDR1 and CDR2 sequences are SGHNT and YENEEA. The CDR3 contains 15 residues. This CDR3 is CASSSLTGENTEAFF. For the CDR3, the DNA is TGTGCCAGCAGCTCGCTGACAGGGGAAAACACTGAAGCTTTCTTT. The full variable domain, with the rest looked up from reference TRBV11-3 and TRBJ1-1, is EAGVVQSPRYKIIEKKQPVAFWCNPISGHNTLYWYLQNLGQGPELLIRYENEEAVDDSQLPKDRFSAERLKGVDSTLKIQPAELGDSAVYLCASSSLTGENTEAFFGQGTRLTVV.